This record covers a single T cell receptor (beta chain). This record comes from a study of blood T cell repertoires in COVID-19. Study-wide context: PBMCs, B-cell-depleted T cells, or T cells were the source of the cDNA or gDNA that made up the material.

With V trimmed by 8 bases and J by 3 bases, 5 bases remained unmatched. CDR3 size: 14 residues. Looked up from germline, CDR1 is LNHDA and CDR2 is SQIVND (reference sequence). Sequenced by immunoSEQ multiplex PCR; TCRdb stores in-frame clones only, minus some. Of hundreds of thousands of clones in the sample, roughly nine tenths were seen once. Participant reports of clinical history set cohort assignment. The chain couples TRBV19 to TRBJ2-1, with 9 positions matching TRBD1. Source material: PBMCs or T cells enriched from blood (not recorded which). The clonotype originates from a woman aged 18-35 years who had recovered from COVID-19. CDR3 DNA sequence: TGTGCCAGTGCACAGGGGGCTTACTACAATGAGCAGTTCTTC. Translation gives CASAQGAYYNEQFF.